This section outlines one T cell receptor (beta chain) sequence together with its context. Antigen specificity is unknown. PCR employed 60 Vbeta and 13 Jbeta primers. Sequencing used immunoSEQ multiplex PCR; TCRdb keeps in-frame clones, though not all of them. The sample comprises about 96,000 clones, roughly 74% of which are singletons, and approximately 3.2% rests with the top ten. The data stem from a study of cytomegalovirus exposure and HLA in healthy donors. General study points: No immune exposure information besides CMV serostatus was available. In a later analysis, compared with equally common non-associated chains, HLA-associated beta chains were more expanded. The authors excluded some V segments, including TRBV6-2 and TRBV6-3, as indistinguishable.

Trimming at V came to 8 bases and at J to 4 bases, leaving 21 bases not matched to a gene. Looked up from germline, CDR1 is SQVTM and CDR2 is ANQGSEA. The CDR3 extends over 17 amino acids. V is TRBV29-1 and J is TRBJ2-7; 9 bases agree with TRBD1. The TCR comes from a female donor in good health and CMV-seropositive. The sequencing sample was made of PBMCs. DNA of the CDR3: TGCAGCTTCCCGCATAAGGGTTCACAGGGGGCTAAGTACGAGCAGTACTTC. Translating gives CSFPHKGSQGAKYEQYF.